Listed below are T cell receptor beta chains from one sample, sequenced in a study of blood T cell repertoires in COVID-19. Using immunoSEQ multiplex PCR, the repertoire was profiled, and TCRdb retains in-frame clones only, with some absent. The sample lists 150,000 to 200,000 clones, 70% to 80% occurring once. The material sequenced was peripheral blood. The receptors derive from a woman in her 50s with active or convalescent COVID-19. Both conserved end residues are part of each CDR3. The D gene is left open where the match is weak. Not all rows give a size; the values are once, few, many and, for expanded clones, a class.

clone size	D gene	V gene	CDR3 length	J gene	CDR3 DNA	CDR3 protein
NA	TRBD1	TRBV9	13	TRBJ2-7	TGTGCCAGCAGCCCGGGACAGAACTACGAGCAGTACTTC	CASSPGQNYEQYF
NA	TRBD2	TRBV2	14	TRBJ2-2	TGTGCCAGTATGAGCGGGAGTCTCGGCGGGGAGCTGTTTTTT	CASMSGSLGGELFF
NA	NA	TRBV23-1	11	TRBJ2-7	TGCGCCAGCCAGCAGGCACACGAGCAGTACTTC	CASQQAHEQYF
NA	TRBD1	TRBV7-8	16	TRBJ1-5	TGTGCCAGCAGCTTAGGGCCACAGGGGTCCCATCAGCCCCAGCATTTT	CASSLGPQGSHQPQHF
NA	NA	TRBV4-3	14	TRBJ1-1	TGCGCCAGCAGCCAAGGGGGCGGGGGCACTGAAGCTTTCTTT	CASSQGGGGTEAFF
once	TRBD2	TRBV30	14	TRBJ2-2	TGTGCCTGGAGTGTACTAGCGGGAGACGGGGAGCTGTTTTTT	CAWSVLAGDGELFF
NA	TRBD1	TRBV19	15	TRBJ1-1	TGTGCCAGTAGTCTTCTGGGGGACAGGGGGACTGAAGCTTTCTTT	CASSLLGDRGTEAFF
NA	NA	TRBV5-4	13	TRBJ1-1	TGTGCCAGCAGCCCAGGGAGGGGGTTAGAAGCTTTCTTT	CASSPGRGLEAFF
many	NA	TRBV19	14	TRBJ1-1	TGTGCCAGTAGTACCCTTTCGGGGAACACTGAAGCTTTCTTT	CASSTLSGNTEAFF
NA	TRBD2	TRBV4-1	15	TRBJ2-7	TGCGCCAGCAGCCAAGACCCTAGCGGAATATACGAGCAGTACTTC	CASSQDPSGIYEQYF
NA	NA	TRBV28	13	TRBJ1-2	TGTGCCAGCAGTTTAGAACGGTTCAGGGGCTACACCTTC	CASSLERFRGYTF
once	TRBD2	TRBV7-8	15	TRBJ2-1	TGTGCCAGCAGCCCCCCGGGACTAGTGAGCCATGAGCAGTTCTTC	CASSPPGLVSHEQFF
few	NA	TRBV9	13	TRBJ1-2	TGTGCCAGCAGCGCGGACACCTACTATGGCTACACCTTC	CASSADTYYGYTF
few	TRBD2	TRBV18	15	TRBJ2-3	TGTGCCAGCTCACCCCCTAGCGGGGTGGCAGATACGCAGTATTTT	CASSPPSGVADTQYF
NA	NA	TRBV5-1	12	TRBJ2-7	TGCGCCAGCAGCTTGGATCTTTACGAGCAGTACTTC	CASSLDLYEQYF
NA	TRBD1	TRBV28	15	TRBJ1-2	TGTGCCAGCAGTAAAGCCGGGACAGGGGGGTATGGCTACACCTTC	CASSKAGTGGYGYTF
once	NA	TRBV5-1	14	TRBJ2-3	TGCGCCAGCAGCTTCCGACAGGGCACAGATACGCAGTATTTT	CASSFRQGTDTQYF
NA	TRBD1	TRBV6-5	16	TRBJ1-2	TGTGCCAGCAGTTTGTGGACAGGGAATTCTAACTATGGCTACACCTTC	CASSLWTGNSNYGYTF
NA	TRBD1	TRBV6-5	13	TRBJ1-2	TGTGCCAGCAGCCCACAGGGGGGAGATGGCTACACCTTC	CASSPQGGDGYTF
NA	TRBD2	TRBV18	18	TRBJ2-2	TGTGCCAGCTCACCACCGGATTCGGGACTAGCGAAAACCGGGGAGCTGTTTTTT	CASSPPDSGLAKTGELFF
NA	TRBD1	TRBV28	17	TRBJ1-1	TGTGCCAGCAGTTTATGGGGGATCGGACAGGGGCACACTGAAGCTTTCTTT	CASSLWGIGQGHTEAFF
NA	TRBD1	TRBV19	14	TRBJ1-2	TGTGCCAGTAGTCTAAGGACAGGGAAGGATGGCTACACCTTC	CASSLRTGKDGYTF
NA	TRBD1	TRBV7-9	13	TRBJ1-1	TGTGCCACCATACAGGGACAGCACACTGAAGCTTTCTTT	CATIQGQHTEAFF
NA	TRBD1	TRBV27	18	TRBJ2-7	TGTGCCAGCAGTCCCATGACCCGGGGACAGGGTAGGTCCTACGAGCAGTACTTC	CASSPMTRGQGRSYEQYF
few	NA	TRBV6-5	15	TRBJ1-5	TGTGCCAGCAGCCTCAAATGGGGGGGCGATCAGCCCCAGCATTTT	CASSLKWGGDQPQHF
NA	TRBD1	TRBV7-3	14	TRBJ1-6	TGTGCCAGCAGCTTAACGACAGGGAATTCACCCCTCCACTTT	CASSLTTGNSPLHF
once	NA	TRBV10-3	13	TRBJ1-1	TGTGCCATCAGTGAACGGGGGAGCACTGAAGCTTTCTTT	CAISERGSTEAFF
once	NA	TRBV7-9	15	TRBJ1-1	TGTGCCAGCAGCTTAGATGGACTCTTGAACACTGAAGCTTTCTTT	CASSLDGLLNTEAFF
NA	NA	TRBV6-5	11	TRBJ1-1	TGTGCCAGCAGCGACGGGGGAAGAGCTTTCTTT	CASSDGGRAFF
NA	NA	TRBV5-1	14	TRBJ1-1	TGCGCCAGCAGCCGGGCAGGGGTTGGCACTGAAGCTTTCTTT	CASSRAGVGTEAFF
NA	NA	TRBV6-1	14	TRBJ1-3	TGTGCCAGCAGTGAACAGGGAACTGGAAACACCATATATTTT	CASSEQGTGNTIYF
few	NA	TRBV19	15	TRBJ2-5	TGTGCCAGTAGGAATTGGGGGCAGAACCAAGAGACCCAGTACTTC	CASRNWGQNQETQYF
NA	TRBD1	TRBV2	14	TRBJ1-2	TGTGCCAGCAGTGCGAGGGGACAGGGGAACGGCTACACCTTC	CASSARGQGNGYTF
NA	TRBD2	TRBV10-3	16	TRBJ2-3	TGTGCCATCAGTGAGTCTTCAAGCGGGGGAACAGATACGCAGTATTTT	CAISESSSGGTDTQYF
NA	TRBD1	TRBV19	17	TRBJ2-6	TGTGCCAGTAGTCCGGGACAGGGCCGCTCTGGGGCCAACGTCCTGACTTTC	CASSPGQGRSGANVLTF
few	TRBD1	TRBV5-4	14	TRBJ1-2	TGTGCCAGCAGCGCCTGGACAGGGTCCTATGGCTACACCTTC	CASSAWTGSYGYTF
NA	TRBD2	TRBV7-8	16	TRBJ2-1	TGTGCCAGCAGCTTGACCCGACTAGCGCCTTACAATGAGCAGTTCTTC	CASSLTRLAPYNEQFF
NA	TRBD1	TRBV6-5	15	TRBJ2-5	TGTGCCAGCAGTCGGGACAGGGGCCGCCTAGGGACCCAGTACTTC	CASSRDRGRLGTQYF
NA	NA	TRBV6-2/TRBV6-3	13	TRBJ1-5	TGTGCCAGCAGTTACGGCAGGGGACAGCCCCAGCATTTT	CASSYGRGQPQHF
NA	NA	TRBV5-4	13	TRBJ1-1	TGTGCCAGCACCATGACAGGGAACACTGAAGCTTTCTTT	CASTMTGNTEAFF
NA	NA	TRBV9	14	TRBJ2-3	TGTGCCAGCAGCGTATCCCCTTCCACAGATACGCAGTATTTT	CASSVSPSTDTQYF
NA	NA	TRBV2	13	TRBJ2-3	TGTGCCAGCAGTGAGCTACGTAACCGGGCGCAGTATTTT	CASSELRNRAQYF
once	NA	TRBV7-8	15	TRBJ2-2	TGTGCCAGCAGCGTAGGACAGACCTACACCGGGGAGCTGTTTTTT	CASSVGQTYTGELFF
NA	NA	TRBV18	13	TRBJ1-2	TGTGCCAGCTCACCAGGGGAGCGGTATGGCTACACCTTC	CASSPGERYGYTF
many	NA	TRBV19	15	TRBJ2-7	TGTGCCAGTAGTATTTCAACAGACCGATACTACGAGCAGTACTTC	CASSISTDRYYEQYF
few	NA	TRBV2	14	TRBJ1-6	TGTGCCCGAAGGGGGGGCGCGGGCAATTCACCCCTCCACTTT	CARRGGAGNSPLHF
many	NA	TRBV12-3/TRBV12-4	13	TRBJ2-1	TGTGCCAGCAGCCCAGACGGGTACAATGAGCAGTTCTTC	CASSPDGYNEQFF
few	TRBD1	TRBV7-2	15	TRBJ2-7	TGTGCCAGCGGCCCTCGACAGGGGGCAGCCTACGAGCAGTACTTC	CASGPRQGAAYEQYF
NA	TRBD1	TRBV9	14	TRBJ1-1	TGTGCCAGCAGCGTAGGGGACAGGAGCTCTGAAGCTTTCTTT	CASSVGDRSSEAFF
NA	TRBD2	TRBV6-5	15	TRBJ2-7	TGTGCCAGCAGGCCCGGGACTAGCGGGGGTTACGAGCAGTACTTC	CASRPGTSGGYEQYF
few	NA	TRBV3-1/TRBV3-2	13	TRBJ1-2	TGTGCCAGCAGCCAAGGCCAGTCCACGAGCTACACCTTC	CASSQGQSTSYTF
NA	TRBD1	TRBV15	16	TRBJ1-5	TGTGCCACCAGCAGAGCGGGACAGGGAATGAATCAGCCCCAGCATTTT	CATSRAGQGMNQPQHF
NA	NA	TRBV24-1	18	TRBJ1-5	TGTGCCACCAGTGATCAATTTTATCCGGGACACGGTCATCAGCCCCAGCATTTT	CATSDQFYPGHGHQPQHF